Each of the 10 T cell receptor beta chains below was sequenced from the same sample in a study of glioma-infiltrating T cells. Using RNA template, CDR3s of TCR alpha and beta were amplified with iRepertoire arm-PCR. TCRdb reprocessed the multiplex PCR reads via MiXCR and lists one record per CDR3 protein. The repertoire consists of around 90,000 distinct CDR3 sequences, with about 37% occurring once and the leading ten covering around two fifths. Sequencing was done on a sample of glioma tissue, nonneoplastic brain tissue, or PBMCs (not recorded which). The receptors come from a human donor with low-grade glioma or glioblastoma, undergoing nonglioma brain surgery, or in good health (not recorded which).

The chain couples TRBV27 to TRBJ1-5; no clear D. Germline V gene sequence: CDR1 MNHEY, CDR2 SMNVEV (reference sequence). Trimming cost V 6 bases and J 1 base, with 16 bases left between them. This CDR3 comprises 16 residues. CDR3 in amino acids: CASRLQMGRSNQPQHF. In DNA form, the CDR3 reads TGTGCCAGCAGACTTCAGATGGGGAGGAGCAATCAGCCCCAGCATTTT.

The chain has TRBV20-1 and TRBJ1-3, with unresolved D. CDR1 DFQATT and CDR2 SNEGSKA come from the germline V gene (reference sequence). V lost 3 bases, J lost 0 bases, and 6 bases lay in between. This CDR3 contains 13 residues. This chain's CDR3 is CSARWISGNTIYF. The CDR3 nucleotides read TGCAGTGCTAGGTGGATCTCTGGAAACACCATATATTTT.

A remark on this clonotype: One base away lies a much larger clone, so this may be a sequencing read error. J is TRBJ2-3 and V is TRBV24-1; possibly TRBD1 for D (6 bases). The CDR3 runs 15 residues. V lost 4 bases to trimming and J lost 7 bases, with 17 bases between them. Germline CDR1 reads KGHDR; CDR2 reads SFDVKD. CDR3 nucleotide sequence: TGTGCCACCAGTGACCCGCCTGGGGGCTCGAATACGCAGTATTTT. Its translation: CATSDPPGGSNTQYF.

Points on this clonotype: One end of the junction varies from germline; a read error may be responsible. V is TRBV20-1 and J is TRBJ2-3, with D perhaps TRBD2 (6 bases). The germline V gene has CDR1 DFQATT and CDR2 SNEGSKA (reference sequence). This CDR3 is 16 amino acids long. The CDR3 sequence: CSARDPRESSTDTKYF. As DNA, the CDR3 is TGCAGTGCTAGGGATCCCCGGGAGTCGAGCACAGATACGAAGTATTTT.

This clonotype was observed many times. The chain is built from TRBV19 and TRBJ2-5; 8 bases agree with TRBD2. Trimming took 7 bases from V and 0 from J; bases not matched to a gene: 13. Germline V gene data show CDR1 as LNHDA and CDR2 as SQIVND (reference sequence). CDR3 length: 17 residues. DNA of the CDR3: TGTGCCAGTAAACGTCGGGTAACGGGAGGGAACCAAGAGACCCAGTACTTC. Residues: CASKRRVTGGNQETQYF.

The chain is built from TRBV19 and TRBJ2-2; D might be TRBD1 (5 bases). Looked up from germline, CDR1 is LNHDA and CDR2 is SQIVND (reference sequence). The CDR3 totals 16 residues. Deletions cut 5 bases from V and 4 bases from J, with 17 bases between. The CDR3 sequence: CASSPRTPRTTGELFF. The CDR3 DNA is TGTGCCAGTAGTCCGCGGACACCCCGGACCACCGGGGAGCTGTTTTTT.

Note on this clonotype: The DNA is left out, because the CDR3 cannot be placed on it with certainty; the CDR3 is given as TCRdb lists it. The chain is built from TRBV7-9 and TRBJ2-1; the table calls TRBD2, which could not be checked here. The CDR3 numbers 22 amino acids, ends counted. Germline CDR1 is SEHNR and CDR2 is FQNEAQ (reference sequence). The CDR3 sequence: CASSFYICSASPGLAGNNEQFF.

This chain links TRBV5-6 with TRBJ2-5; 14 nucleotides agree with TRBD2. Germline V CDR1 and CDR2: SGHDT, YYEEEE. The CDR3 totals 17 residues. With 3 bases clipped from V and 4 bases from J, the junction kept 8 bases outside the gene matches. The CDR3, as DNA: TGTGCCAGCAGCTCGGGACTAGCGGGAGTCACTGGAGAGACCCAGTACTTC. The encoded protein is CASSSGLAGVTGETQYF.

This clonotype was seen ten or more times. The CDR3 DNA reads as TGTGCCAGCAGCTCCCGGGACAAGGGGTCCATTTCGCAGTATTTT. Protein: CASSSRDKGSISQYF. This chain links TRBV13 with TRBJ2-3; D may be TRBD1 (6 bases). The V end lost 4 bases, the J end lost 10 bases, and 21 bases lay between the germline ends. This CDR3 has 15 amino acids. From germline, CDR1 is PRHDT and CDR2 FYEKMQ (reference sequence).

A note on this clonotype: Relative to the germline gene, one junction end is altered; a read error may explain this. This chain joins TRBV7-2 and TRBJ2-1, with TRBD2 matching over 7 bases. The CDR3 totals 16 residues. The germline V gene has CDR1 SGHTA and CDR2 FQGNSA. CDR3 residues: CASRLARSGIRNEKFF. In nucleotides, the CDR3 is TGTGCCAGCAGATTAGCCCGAAGCGGGATTAGGAATGAGAAGTTCTTC.